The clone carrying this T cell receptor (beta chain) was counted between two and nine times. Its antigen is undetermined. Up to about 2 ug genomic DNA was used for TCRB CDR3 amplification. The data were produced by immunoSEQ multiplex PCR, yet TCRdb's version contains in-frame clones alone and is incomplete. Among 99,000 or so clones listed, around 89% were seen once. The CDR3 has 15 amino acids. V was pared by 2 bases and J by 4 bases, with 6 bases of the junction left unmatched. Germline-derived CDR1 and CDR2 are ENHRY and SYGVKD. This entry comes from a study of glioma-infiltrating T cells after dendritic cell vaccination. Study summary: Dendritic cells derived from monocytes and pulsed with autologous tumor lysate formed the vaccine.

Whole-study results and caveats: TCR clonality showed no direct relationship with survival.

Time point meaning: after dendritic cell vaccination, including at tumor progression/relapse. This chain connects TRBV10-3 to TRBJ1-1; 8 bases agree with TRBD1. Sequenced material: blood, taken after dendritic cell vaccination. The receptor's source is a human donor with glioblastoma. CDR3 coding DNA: TGTGCCATCAGTGAGACAGGGGGTCGGGGCACTGAAGCTTTCTTT. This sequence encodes CAISETGGRGTEAFF.